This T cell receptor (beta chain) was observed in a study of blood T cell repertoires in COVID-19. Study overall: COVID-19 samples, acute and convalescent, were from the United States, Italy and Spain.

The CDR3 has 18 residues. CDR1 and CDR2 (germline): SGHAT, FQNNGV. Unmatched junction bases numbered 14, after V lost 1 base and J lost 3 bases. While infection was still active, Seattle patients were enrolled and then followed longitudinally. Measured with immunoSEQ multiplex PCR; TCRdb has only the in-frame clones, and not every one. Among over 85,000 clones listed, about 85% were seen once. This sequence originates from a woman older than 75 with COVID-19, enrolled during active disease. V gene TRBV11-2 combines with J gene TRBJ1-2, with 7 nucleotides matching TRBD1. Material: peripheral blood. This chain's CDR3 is CASSLARGNGKTDYGYTF. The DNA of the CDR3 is TGTGCCAGCAGCTTAGCCAGGGGGAATGGTAAGACGGACTATGGCTACACCTTC.